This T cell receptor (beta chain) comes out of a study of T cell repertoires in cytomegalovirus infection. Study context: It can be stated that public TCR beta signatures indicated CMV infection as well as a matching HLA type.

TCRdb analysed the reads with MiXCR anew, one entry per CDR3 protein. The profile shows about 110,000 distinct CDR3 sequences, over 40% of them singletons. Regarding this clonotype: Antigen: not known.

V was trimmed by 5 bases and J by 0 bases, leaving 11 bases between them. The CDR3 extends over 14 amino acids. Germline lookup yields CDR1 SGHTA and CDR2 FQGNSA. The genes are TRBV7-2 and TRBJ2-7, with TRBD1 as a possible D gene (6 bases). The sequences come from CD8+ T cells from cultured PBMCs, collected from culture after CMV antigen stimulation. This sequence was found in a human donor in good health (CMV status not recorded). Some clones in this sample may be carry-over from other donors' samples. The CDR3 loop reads CASSDGQSSYEQYF. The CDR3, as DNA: TGTGCCAGCAGCGACGGACAGTCCTCCTACGAGCAGTACTTC.